This T cell receptor beta chain stems from a study of CD8 T cells in ankylosing spondylitis. TCRdb re-called the 5' RACE reads with MiXCR, one entry per CDR3 protein. Here the sample spans fewer than 250,000 distinct CDR3 sequences, under 12% being singletons. This clonotype was recorded at least ten times. The sequence was collected from a male donor with ankylosing spondylitis or in good health (not recorded which). The sequencing sample was made of blood, either unsorted or a sorted T cell fraction (not recorded which).

CDR3 loop: CASPENQPQHF. The CDR3 DNA is TGTGCCAGTCCAGAGAATCAGCCCCAGCATTTT. The rearrangement joins TRBV21-1 to TRBJ1-5. TRBV21-1 is a pseudogene locus. The CDR3 covers 11 residues.